A single sample gave rise to the 22 T cell receptor beta chains below, sequenced in a study of cytomegalovirus exposure and HLA in healthy donors. Amplification used 60 Vbeta primers and 13 Jbeta primers. Sequencing used immunoSEQ multiplex PCR; TCRdb keeps in-frame clones, though not all of them. Here the sample spans about 160,000 clones, approximately 81% being singletons. Sequences were obtained from PBMCs. These receptor sequences come from a female donor in good health and CMV-seronegative.

The chain uses TRBV29-1 and TRBJ2-2, with 8 bases matching TRBD2. Germline values: CDR1 SQVTM, CDR2 ANQGSEA. J was trimmed by 3 bases and V by 6 bases; bases with no gene match: 9. The CDR3 length is 15 residues. This CDR3 is CSVKGLAGDTGELFF. The CDR3 DNA sequence: TGCAGCGTCAAAGGGCTAGCGGGCGACACCGGGGAGCTGTTTTTT.

The rearrangement links TRBV7-3 to TRBJ1-1; 9 bases are a match to TRBD1. V was clipped by 6 bases and J by 5 bases; unmatched bases: 7. The CDR3 runs to 14 residues. The V gene's germline CDR1 is SGHTA and CDR2 FQGTGA. The CDR3 loop reads CASRGTGLGTEAFF. In nucleotides, the CDR3 is TGTGCCAGCAGGGGGACAGGGCTGGGAACTGAAGCTTTCTTT. The variable domain in full, completed from reference TRBV7-3 and TRBJ1-1, reads GAGVSQTPSNKVTEKGKYVELRCDPISGHTALYWYRQSLGQGPEFLIYFQGTGAADDSGLPNDRFFAVRPEGSVSTLKIQRTERGDSAVYLCASRGTGLGTEAFFGQGTRLTVV.

A remark on this clone: At one of its ends the junction is not consistent with the germline gene, which may arise from a read error. This rearrangement joins TRBV4-2 to TRBJ2-7; TRBD2 matches at 12 bases. The length of the CDR3 is 14 residues. Per germline, CDR1 LGHNA and CDR2 YNFKEQ. The CDR3 DNA reads TGTACCAGCACTCTAGCGGGAGGGTCCTACGAGCAGTACTTC. Translating it yields CTSTLAGGSYEQYF.

This chain links TRBV5-1 with TRBJ2-2, with TRBD2 identical over 7 bases. J gave up 3 bases and V 4 bases, and 6 bases lay outside the gene matches. Per the germline V gene, CDR1 is SGHRS and CDR2 is YFSETQ. The CDR3 is 15 residues long. In DNA, the CDR3 is TGCGCCAGCAGCCCGGGGGGAACTTACACCGGGGAGCTGTTTTTT. This codes for CASSPGGTYTGELFF. The full variable domain, completed using reference TRBV5-1 and TRBJ2-2, is KAGVTQTPRYLIKTRGQQVTLSCSPISGHRSVSWYQQTPGQGLQFLFEYFSETQRNKGNFPGRFSGRQFSNSRSEMNVSTLELGDSALYLCASSPGGTYTGELFFGEGSRLTVL.

This clone was picked up a small number of times. This chain links TRBV28 with TRBJ2-2; D possibly corresponds to TRBD1 (6 bases). Trimming shortened V by 11 bases and J by 4 bases, and 17 bases separated the two germline ends. The germline CDR1 and CDR2 sequences are MDHEN and SYDVKM. The CDR3 extends over 14 amino acids. CDR3 loop: CASLGAAFTGELFF. In DNA, the CDR3 is TGTGCCTCCCTGGGGGCGGCCTTCACCGGGGAGCTGTTTTTT.

This clone was seen once. V is TRBV28 and J is TRBJ1-2; D possibly corresponds to TRBD1 (6 bases). V was shortened by 6 bases and J by 8 bases, with 19 bases between the two germline ends. Germline-derived CDR1 and CDR2 are MDHEN and SYDVKM. The length of the CDR3 is 14 residues. The CDR3 nucleotides read TGTGCCAGCAGACCCCCAGGGGAAGAGAAGGGCTACACCTTC. Protein product: CASRPPGEEKGYTF.

V gene TRBV6-1 combines with J gene TRBJ1-2; a possible D gene is TRBD1 (5 bases). In germline, CDR1 is MNHNS, CDR2 SASEGT. The CDR3 is 13 amino acids. Trimming removed 6 bases from V and 4 bases from J, with 12 bases in between. The CDR3 DNA reads as TGTGCCAGCAGCCCCGACAGATTCTATGGCTACACCTTC. Protein product: CASSPDRFYGYTF.

The chain uses TRBV7-2 and TRBJ2-5, with 11 bases that match TRBD2. V lost 0 bases and J lost 1; bases outside the gene matches: 4. The CDR3 consists of 17 residues. The germline V gene has CDR1 SGHTA and CDR2 FQGNSA. As DNA, the CDR3 is TGTGCCAGCAGCTTAGCTCCGACTAGCGGGGCCCAAGAGACCCAGTACTTC. It encodes CASSLAPTSGAQETQYF.

The chain recombines TRBV4-3 with TRBJ2-5, with TRBD2 identical over 9 bases. Gene TRBJ2-7 matches the end of the DNA better, so the J call may be wrong. The CDR3 contains 17 residues. The germline gives CDR1 LGHNA, CDR2 YSLEER. DNA of the CDR3: TGCGCCAGCAGCCAATCATTAGCGGGAGTCGTCCCCTACGAGCAGTACTTC. It is translated as CASSQSLAGVVPYEQYF.

The CDR3 is CSAYGQLNTEAFF. CDR3 nucleotides: TGCAGCGCTTACGGACAGCTCAACACTGAAGCTTTCTTT. The J gene is TRBJ1-1, the V gene TRBV29-1, with D possibly being TRBD1 (6 bases). Germline V lookup: CDR1 SQVTM, CDR2 ANQGSEA. Trimming removed 7 bases at V and 2 bases at J, with 14 bases between. The CDR3 is 13 residues long. Full variable domain (outside the CDR3, taken from reference TRBV29-1 and TRBJ1-1): SAVISQKPSRDICQRGTSLTIQCQVDSQVTMMFWYRQQPGQSLTLIATANQGSEATYESGFVIDKFPISRPNLTFSTLTVSNMSPEDSSIYLCSAYGQLNTEAFFGQGTRLTVV.

The V call is TRBV29-1, the J call TRBJ1-2; TRBD1 aligns across 11 bases. J gave up 7 bases and V 2 bases, and 9 bases lay outside the gene matches. The V gene's germline CDR1 is SQVTM and CDR2 ANQGSEA. The CDR3 is 15 amino acids. The CDR3 here is CSVEPGQGASSGYTF. CDR3 nucleotides: TGCAGCGTTGAACCCGGACAGGGGGCTTCGAGTGGCTACACCTTC.

The chain carries TRBV6-5 and TRBJ1-2; D gene ambiguous. This CDR3 spans 15 amino acids. The V end was cut by 6 bases, the J end by 5 bases, with 19 bases between. CDR1 is MNHEY, CDR2 SVGAGI, per germline. The chain's CDR3 is CASSLHSKTEYGYTF. CDR3 in DNA: TGTGCCAGCAGCCTACACAGTAAAACAGAATATGGCTACACCTTC.

CDR3 DNA: TGTGCCAGCGGGCTAGCGGGAGTCAGGGAGCTGTTTTTT. It codes for CASGLAGVRELFF. The J gene is TRBJ2-2, the V gene TRBV27; 10 bases line up with TRBD2. Germline loops: CDR1 MNHEY, CDR2 SMNVEV (reference sequence). The ends lost 8 bases at V and 9 bases at J; junction bases unmatched: 6. The CDR3 length is 13 residues.

This rearrangement joins TRBV5-1 to TRBJ1-5; D is unclear. Germline loops: CDR1 SGHRS, CDR2 YFSETQ. CDR3 size: 18 residues. The germline V and J ends were trimmed by 2 bases and 0 bases, with 18 bases remaining between them. The CDR3 DNA sequence: TGCGCCAGCAGCTTCTCCGTGTGGGCGAAAGGTAGCAATCAGCCCCAGCATTTT. Residues: CASSFSVWAKGSNQPQHF.

This chain uses TRBV7-5 with TRBJ1-1; the table's D gene call, TRBD1, was not cross checked with the DNA. TRBV7-5 is classified as a pseudogene. The CDR3 totals 17 residues. The CDR3: CARSLALLQGQRTEAFF. The CDR3 DNA is TGTGCCAGAAGCTTAGCCCTACTCCAGGGGCAAAGGACTGAAGCTTTCTTT.

In DNA, the CDR3 is TGCGCCAGCAGCCAAGAAGGACAGGGTGGTCAGCCCCAGCATTTT. It translates to CASSQEGQGGQPQHF. This chain uses TRBV4-3 with TRBJ1-5; the match to TRBD1 covers 8 bases. From germline, CDR1 is LGHNA and CDR2 YSLEER. V lost 0 bases and J lost 6; bases outside the gene matches: 4. There are 15 residues in the CDR3.

The rearrangement uses TRBV12-5 and TRBJ2-7, with D perhaps TRBD1 (5 bases). This CDR3 has 14 residues. Looked up from germline, CDR1 is LGHNT and CDR2 is FRNRAP. Trimming took 7 bases from V and 2 from J, leaving 15 bases between them. The CDR3 loop reads CASANQVRAYEQYF. CDR3 DNA: TGTGCTAGTGCCAACCAGGTCAGGGCCTACGAGCAGTACTTC.

This chain connects TRBV5-1 to TRBJ1-2; D possibly corresponds to TRBD1 (6 bases). CDR1 is SGHRS, CDR2 YFSETQ, per germline. Trimming took 2 bases from V and 6 from J, leaving 8 bases between them. The CDR3 sequence is 12 residues long. The CDR3, as DNA: TGCGCCAGCAGCTTACAGGGAGATGGCTACACCTTC. Amino acid sequence: CASSLQGDGYTF.

This clone was observed a single time. J is TRBJ1-5 and V is TRBV7-2, with a weak D call TRBD1 (6 bases). Between the trimmed V and J ends, which lost 5 bases and 5 bases, there was a span of 13 bases. The germline CDR1 and CDR2 sequences are SGHTA and FQGNSA. The CDR3 has 14 amino acids. CDR3 residues: CASSADSVYQPQHF. CDR3 nucleotides: TGTGCCAGCAGCGCGGACAGTGTATATCAGCCCCAGCATTTT.

J is TRBJ1-2 and V is TRBV5-6; possibly TRBD1 for D (6 bases). Germline lookup yields CDR1 SGHDT and CDR2 YYEEEE. The CDR3 length is 14 residues. V dropped 0 bases and J dropped 2 bases, with 8 bases sitting between them. The CDR3 reads CASSLDRVNYGYTF. The CDR3 nucleotides are TGTGCCAGCAGCTTGGACAGGGTGAACTATGGCTACACCTTC. The full variable domain, with the rest looked up from reference TRBV5-6 and TRBJ1-2, is DAGVTQSPTHLIKTRGQQVTLRCSPKSGHDTVSWYQQALGQGPQFIFQYYEEEERQRGNFPDRFSGHQFPNYSSELNVNALLLGDSALYLCASSLDRVNYGYTFGSGTRLTVV.

To note about this clone: One end of the junction fails to match germline, which may point to a read error. The rearrangement links TRBV7-7 to TRBJ1-3, with D unclear. Germline V lookup: CDR1 SSHAT, CDR2 FNYEAQ (reference sequence). The CDR3 is 14 residues long. DNA of the CDR3: TGTGCTAGCAGCCCCGGGTCCTCTGGAAACACCATATATTTT. Residues: CASSPGSSGNTIYF.

The chain joins TRBV19 to TRBJ1-2; D ambiguous. The germline V gene encodes CDR1 LNHDA and CDR2 SQIVND (reference sequence). The length of the CDR3 is 12 residues. With 5 bases removed from V and 4 bases from J, the gap between germline ends came to 8 bases. The CDR3 reads CASSQVFYGYTF. The CDR3 nucleotides are TGTGCCAGTAGTCAGGTGTTCTATGGCTACACCTTC.